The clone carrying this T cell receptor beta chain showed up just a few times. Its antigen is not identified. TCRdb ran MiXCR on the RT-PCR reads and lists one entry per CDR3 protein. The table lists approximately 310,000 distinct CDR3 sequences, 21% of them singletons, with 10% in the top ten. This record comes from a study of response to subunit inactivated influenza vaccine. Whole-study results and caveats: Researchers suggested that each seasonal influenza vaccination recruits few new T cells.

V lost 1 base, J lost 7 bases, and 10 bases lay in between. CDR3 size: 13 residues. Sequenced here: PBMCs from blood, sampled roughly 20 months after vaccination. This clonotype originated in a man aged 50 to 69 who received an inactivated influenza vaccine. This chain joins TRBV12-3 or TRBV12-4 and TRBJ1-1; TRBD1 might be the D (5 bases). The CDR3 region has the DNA TGTGCCAGCAGTTTAGTTCGGGGCGTTGAAGCTTTCTTT. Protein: CASSLVRGVEAFF.